The entry below describes one T cell receptor beta chain. This sample also contains other DNA sequences that code for the same CDR3. This entry is derived from a study of shared clonotypes between healthy human individuals. Naive CD8 isolation took CD45RO-negative cells positively selected for CCR7 and excluded terminally differentiated effector memory CD45RA+ cells. The CDR3 loop spans 14 amino acids. V lost 5 bases and J lost 2, with 10 bases in between. CDR1 and CDR2 (germline): SEHNR, FQNEAQ (reference sequence). Original handling: Junction-only sequences produced by ImmunoSEQ had no quality scores, so filtering differed. Using immunoSEQ multiplex PCR, the repertoire was profiled, and TCRdb retains in-frame clones only, with some absent. The V and J calls and clone size were taken over from that table, and D and trimming were inferred from the DNA. The sample holds 2 million to 2.5 million clones, roughly 95% seen once.

The sequence was obtained from a man aged 18 to 29 in good health. The chain links TRBV7-9 to TRBJ2-1; D assignment may be TRBD1 or TRBD2 (5 bases each). What was sequenced was naive CD8+ T cells sorted from blood. The CDR3 reads CASSLGGTYNEQFF. In DNA, the CDR3 is TGTGCCAGCAGCCTTGGGGGAACCTACAATGAGCAGTTCTTC.